The rows below give T cell receptor beta chains drawn from one sample of a study of vaccination and CD4 T cells after COVID-19. These receptors' targets are unknown. MiXCR, applied by TCRdb to the PCR reads, yields one record per CDR3 protein. This sample has about 11,000 distinct CDR3 sequences, with under 35% found just once. Specimen: cultured CD4+ T cells from blood. The receptors stem from a human donor with COVID-19. Both conserved end residues are part of each CDR3. Each record gives: D gene, clone size, J gene, V gene, CDR3 protein, CDR3 DNA. A D gene is named only where the DNA matches it firmly. Some rows have no size entry. The others give once, few or many, or a class for an expanded clone.

d_call: -; clone_size: -; j_call: TRBJ2-2; v_call: TRBV6-2/TRBV6-3; cdr3_aa: CAILIQNTGELFF; cdr3_nt: TGTGCCATCCTGATACAAAACACCGGGGAGCTGTTTTTT
d_call: -; clone_size: -; j_call: TRBJ2-5; v_call: TRBV7-3; cdr3_aa: CASSLSGSKETQYF; cdr3_nt: TGTGCCAGCAGCCTTAGCGGAAGCAAAGAGACCCAGTACTTC
d_call: -; clone_size: -; j_call: TRBJ2-3; v_call: TRBV6-2/TRBV6-3; cdr3_aa: CASLKDHTDTQYF; cdr3_nt: TGTGCCAGCCTTAAGGACCACACAGATACGCAGTATTTT
d_call: TRBD1; clone_size: -; j_call: TRBJ1-6; v_call: TRBV7-2; cdr3_aa: CASSLLTGRNSPLHF; cdr3_nt: TGTGCCAGCAGCTTGTTGACAGGGCGTAATTCACCCCTCCACTTT
d_call: -; clone_size: -; j_call: TRBJ1-1; v_call: TRBV25-1; cdr3_aa: CASSESGRGHTEAFF; cdr3_nt: TGTGCCAGCAGTGAATCGGGCAGGGGACACACTGAAGCTTTCTTT
d_call: TRBD1; clone_size: -; j_call: TRBJ2-7; v_call: TRBV7-9; cdr3_aa: CASSRGQGFSEQYF; cdr3_nt: TGTGCCAGCAGCCGTGGACAGGGATTTTCCGAGCAGTACTTC
d_call: TRBD1; clone_size: -; j_call: TRBJ1-1; v_call: TRBV20-1; cdr3_aa: CRGGTGVGTEAFF; cdr3_nt: TGCAGGGGGGGGACAGGGGTTGGCACTGAAGCTTTCTTT
d_call: -; clone_size: few; j_call: TRBJ1-1; v_call: TRBV5-4; cdr3_aa: CASSLAQARGNTEAFF; cdr3_nt: TGTGCCAGCAGCTTGGCCCAGGCCCGAGGGAACACTGAAGCTTTCTTT
d_call: -; clone_size: few; j_call: TRBJ2-3; v_call: TRBV20-1; cdr3_aa: CSARRDSDTQYF; cdr3_nt: TGCAGTGCTAGGCGGGACTCCGATACGCAGTATTTT
d_call: -; clone_size: -; j_call: TRBJ2-5; v_call: TRBV19; cdr3_aa: CASSETGRRIETQYF; cdr3_nt: TGTGCCAGTAGTGAGACAGGGAGGAGAATAGAGACCCAGTACTTC
d_call: -; clone_size: few; j_call: TRBJ1-2; v_call: TRBV6-2/TRBV6-3; cdr3_aa: CASSYLSYNSYTF; cdr3_nt: TGTGCCAGCAGTTATCTCAGCTATAACAGCTACACCTTC
d_call: -; clone_size: -; j_call: TRBJ1-1; v_call: TRBV27; cdr3_aa: CASSNYPMNTEAFF; cdr3_nt: TGTGCCAGCAGTAATTACCCTATGAACACTGAAGCTTTCTTT
d_call: TRBD1; clone_size: -; j_call: TRBJ2-7; v_call: TRBV10-3; cdr3_aa: CAISYRDRDHEQYF; cdr3_nt: TGTGCCATCAGTTACCGGGACAGGGACCACGAGCAGTACTTC
d_call: -; clone_size: few; j_call: TRBJ1-1; v_call: TRBV6-1; cdr3_aa: CASSRSLNTEAFF; cdr3_nt: TGTGCCAGCAGTAGAAGCTTGAACACTGAAGCTTTCTTT
d_call: -; clone_size: -; j_call: TRBJ1-5; v_call: TRBV25-1; cdr3_aa: CASSESGGGGGQPQHF; cdr3_nt: TGTGCCAGCAGTGAATCTGGGGGGGGCGGTGGACAGCCCCAGCATTTT
d_call: TRBD2; clone_size: -; j_call: TRBJ2-5; v_call: TRBV27; cdr3_aa: CASSLLGGGTQETQYF; cdr3_nt: TGTGCCAGCAGTTTATTAGGCGGGGGGACGCAAGAGACCCAGTACTTC
d_call: TRBD2; clone_size: -; j_call: TRBJ2-3; v_call: TRBV20-1; cdr3_aa: CSARGGSITDTQYF; cdr3_nt: TGCAGTGCTAGGGGGGGGTCAATCACAGATACGCAGTATTTT
d_call: -; clone_size: -; j_call: TRBJ1-2; v_call: TRBV7-8; cdr3_aa: CASSPERGSAFYGYTF; cdr3_nt: TGTGCCAGCAGCCCAGAAAGGGGCTCTGCCTTTTATGGCTACACCTTC
d_call: TRBD1; clone_size: -; j_call: TRBJ2-1; v_call: TRBV6-1; cdr3_aa: CASSVVGRGQDNEQFF; cdr3_nt: TGTGCCAGCAGTGTGGTCGGCAGGGGGCAAGACAATGAGCAGTTCTTC
d_call: -; clone_size: few; j_call: TRBJ1-6; v_call: TRBV19; cdr3_aa: CASSLQGQLGALHF; cdr3_nt: TGTGCCAGTAGTCTCCAAGGCCAACTTGGGGCCCTCCACTTT
d_call: -; clone_size: -; j_call: TRBJ1-5; v_call: TRBV7-2; cdr3_aa: CASSLAGGVNQPQHF; cdr3_nt: TGTGCCAGCAGCTTAGCGGGAGGGGTCAATCAGCCCCAGCATTTT
d_call: -; clone_size: -; j_call: TRBJ1-1; v_call: TRBV7-2; cdr3_aa: CASSPREGGTEAFF; cdr3_nt: TGTGCCAGCAGCCCTCGGGAGGGAGGCACTGAAGCTTTCTTT
d_call: -; clone_size: few; j_call: TRBJ2-5; v_call: TRBV7-9; cdr3_aa: CASSLLRGNQYF; cdr3_nt: TGTGCCAGCAGCTTACTTCGGGGGAACCAGTACTTC
d_call: TRBD1; clone_size: few; j_call: TRBJ2-1; v_call: TRBV20-1; cdr3_aa: CSAGTGANNEQFF; cdr3_nt: TGCAGTGCCGGGACAGGGGCTAACAATGAGCAGTTCTTC
d_call: TRBD1; clone_size: few; j_call: TRBJ1-4; v_call: TRBV7-2; cdr3_aa: CASSLSGGQSEKLFF; cdr3_nt: TGTGCCAGCAGCTTATCCGGGGGACAGAGTGAAAAACTGTTTTTT
d_call: -; clone_size: medium-sized; j_call: TRBJ1-5; v_call: TRBV15; cdr3_aa: CATSREGGVEQPQHF; cdr3_nt: TGTGCCACCAGCAGAGAGGGGGGAGTAGAGCAGCCCCAGCATTTT
d_call: TRBD2; clone_size: few; j_call: TRBJ2-3; v_call: TRBV7-6; cdr3_aa: CASSLISGASTDTQYF; cdr3_nt: TGTGCCAGCAGCTTAATTAGCGGGGCTAGCACAGATACGCAGTATTTT
d_call: TRBD1; clone_size: -; j_call: TRBJ1-1; v_call: TRBV14; cdr3_aa: CASSQGDRVGFLNTEAFF; cdr3_nt: TGTGCCAGCAGCCAAGGGGACAGGGTAGGGTTCCTGAACACTGAAGCTTTCTTT
d_call: TRBD2; clone_size: few; j_call: TRBJ2-2; v_call: TRBV25-1; cdr3_aa: CASRGGADTGELFF; cdr3_nt: TGTGCCAGCCGGGGGGGGGCGGACACCGGGGAGCTGTTTTTT
d_call: -; clone_size: -; j_call: TRBJ1-2; v_call: TRBV9; cdr3_aa: CASSVGLDSYTF; cdr3_nt: TGTGCCAGCAGCGTAGGTCTGGACAGCTACACCTTC
d_call: -; clone_size: few; j_call: TRBJ2-3; v_call: TRBV11-3; cdr3_aa: CASSHRRKTSTDTQYF; cdr3_nt: TGTGCCAGCAGCCACCGCAGGAAAACTAGCACAGATACGCAGTATTTT
d_call: -; clone_size: few; j_call: TRBJ1-2; v_call: TRBV7-2; cdr3_aa: CASSVHPTGDYGYTF; cdr3_nt: TGTGCCAGCAGCGTACACCCGACTGGGGACTATGGCTACACCTTC
d_call: -; clone_size: few; j_call: TRBJ1-2; v_call: TRBV10-3; cdr3_aa: CAISYTNYGYTF; cdr3_nt: TGTGCCATCAGCTATACTAACTATGGCTACACCTTC
d_call: -; clone_size: few; j_call: TRBJ1-1; v_call: TRBV10-3; cdr3_aa: CAIGRDGDTEAFF; cdr3_nt: TGTGCCATCGGGCGAGATGGGGACACTGAAGCTTTCTTT
d_call: -; clone_size: few; j_call: TRBJ2-2; v_call: TRBV6-1; cdr3_aa: CASSDGEGNTGELFF; cdr3_nt: TGTGCCAGCAGTGATGGCGAGGGGAACACCGGGGAGCTGTTTTTT
d_call: TRBD1; clone_size: few; j_call: TRBJ1-2; v_call: TRBV6-1; cdr3_aa: CASRPAGTGGGYTF; cdr3_nt: TGTGCCAGCAGGCCAGCCGGGACAGGGGGTGGCTACACCTTC
d_call: -; clone_size: -; j_call: TRBJ2-7; v_call: TRBV20-1; cdr3_aa: CSASQTSEGGQYF; cdr3_nt: TGCAGTGCTAGCCAAACTAGCGAGGGGGGGCAGTACTTC
d_call: TRBD1; clone_size: -; j_call: TRBJ1-4; v_call: TRBV7-2; cdr3_aa: CASSRDRGDEKLFF; cdr3_nt: TGTGCCAGCTCCAGAGACAGGGGGGATGAAAAACTGTTTTTT
d_call: TRBD2; clone_size: few; j_call: TRBJ2-5; v_call: TRBV6-1; cdr3_aa: CASNPGLAGGPLGETQYF; cdr3_nt: TGTGCCAGCAACCCGGGACTAGCGGGGGGGCCTTTAGGGGAGACCCAGTACTTC
d_call: TRBD1; clone_size: -; j_call: TRBJ1-3; v_call: TRBV19; cdr3_aa: CASSATGGSGNTIYF; cdr3_nt: TGTGCCAGTAGTGCAACAGGGGGATCTGGAAACACCATATATTTT
d_call: -; clone_size: -; j_call: TRBJ2-7; v_call: TRBV19; cdr3_aa: CASSIVGLSGEQYF; cdr3_nt: TGTGCCAGTAGTATAGTGGGCCTCTCGGGTGAGCAGTACTTC
d_call: -; clone_size: few; j_call: TRBJ2-3; v_call: TRBV7-2; cdr3_aa: CASSQARIVTDTQYF; cdr3_nt: TGTGCCAGCAGCCAGGCAAGGATAGTAACAGATACGCAGTATTTT
d_call: TRBD1; clone_size: -; j_call: TRBJ1-1; v_call: TRBV10-3; cdr3_aa: CAIRGQGNTEAFF; cdr3_nt: TGTGCCATCAGGGGACAGGGGAACACTGAAGCTTTCTTT
d_call: TRBD1; clone_size: -; j_call: TRBJ2-7; v_call: TRBV27; cdr3_aa: CASSFLPGTGAYEQYF; cdr3_nt: TGTGCCAGCAGTTTTCTCCCCGGGACAGGTGCCTACGAGCAGTACTTC
d_call: -; clone_size: -; j_call: TRBJ2-3; v_call: TRBV7-9; cdr3_aa: CASSPTGTRTDTQYF; cdr3_nt: TGTGCCAGCAGCCCCACAGGGACCCGTACAGATACGCAGTATTTT
d_call: TRBD1; clone_size: few; j_call: TRBJ2-5; v_call: TRBV6-1; cdr3_aa: CASNTQGAGETQYF; cdr3_nt: TGTGCCAGCAACACACAGGGGGCCGGAGAGACCCAGTACTTC
d_call: TRBD1; clone_size: few; j_call: TRBJ1-4; v_call: TRBV20-1; cdr3_aa: CSATQGDEKLFF; cdr3_nt: TGCAGTGCTACACAGGGGGATGAAAAACTGTTTTTT
d_call: -; clone_size: -; j_call: TRBJ2-5; v_call: TRBV5-6; cdr3_aa: CASSPRAGRETQYF; cdr3_nt: TGTGCCAGCAGCCCAAGGGCCGGGCGCGAGACCCAGTACTTC